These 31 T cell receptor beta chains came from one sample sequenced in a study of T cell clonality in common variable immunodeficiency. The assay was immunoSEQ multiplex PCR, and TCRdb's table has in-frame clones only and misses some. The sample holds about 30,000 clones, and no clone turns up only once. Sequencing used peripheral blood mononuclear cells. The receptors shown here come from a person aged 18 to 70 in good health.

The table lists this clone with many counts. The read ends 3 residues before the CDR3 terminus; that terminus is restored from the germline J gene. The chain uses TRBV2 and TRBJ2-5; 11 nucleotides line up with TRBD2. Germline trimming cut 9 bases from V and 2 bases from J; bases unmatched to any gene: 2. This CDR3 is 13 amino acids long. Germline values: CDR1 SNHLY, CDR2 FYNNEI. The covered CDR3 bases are TGTGCCAGGACTAGCGGGGCTCAAGAGACC. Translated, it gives CARTSGAQET. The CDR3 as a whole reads CARTSGAQETQYF.

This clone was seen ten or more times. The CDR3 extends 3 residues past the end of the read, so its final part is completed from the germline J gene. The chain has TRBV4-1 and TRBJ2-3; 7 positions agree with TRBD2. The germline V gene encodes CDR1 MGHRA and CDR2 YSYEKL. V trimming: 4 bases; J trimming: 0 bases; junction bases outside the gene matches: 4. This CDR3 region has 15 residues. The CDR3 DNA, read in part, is TGCGCCAGCAGCCCTATAGCGGGTAGCACAGATACG. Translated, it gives CASSPIAGSTDT. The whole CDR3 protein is CASSPIAGSTDTQYF.

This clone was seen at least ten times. The chain's CDR3 is CASSLLASQWAFF. The CDR3 bases that were read are TGCGCCAGCAGCTTGCTTGCCTCACAATGG. The chain joins TRBV5-1 to TRBJ1-1; no clear D. The read terminates 3 residues ahead of where the CDR3 ends, so the germline J gene completes it. Germline CDR1 and CDR2: SGHRS and YFSETQ. The CDR3 covers 13 residues.

CDR3 region: CSASVGHYSNQPQYF. The CDR3 bases that were read are TGCAGTGCTAGTGTGGGACATTATAGCAATCAGCCG. The rearrangement uses TRBV20-1 and TRBJ2-3, with D perhaps matching TRBD1 (6 bases). The observed sequence ends 3 residues before the CDR3 terminus, with the missing tail filled in from the germline J gene. CDR3 length: 15 residues. Per the germline V gene, CDR1 is DFQATT and CDR2 is SNEGSKA (reference sequence).

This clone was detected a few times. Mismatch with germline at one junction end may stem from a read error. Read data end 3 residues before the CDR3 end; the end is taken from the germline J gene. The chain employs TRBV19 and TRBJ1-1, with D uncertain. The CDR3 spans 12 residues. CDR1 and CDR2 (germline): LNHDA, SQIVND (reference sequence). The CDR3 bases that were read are TGTGCCAGCAGGTTTTCGAACGCTGAA. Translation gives CASRFSNAE. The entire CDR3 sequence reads CASRFSNAEAFF.

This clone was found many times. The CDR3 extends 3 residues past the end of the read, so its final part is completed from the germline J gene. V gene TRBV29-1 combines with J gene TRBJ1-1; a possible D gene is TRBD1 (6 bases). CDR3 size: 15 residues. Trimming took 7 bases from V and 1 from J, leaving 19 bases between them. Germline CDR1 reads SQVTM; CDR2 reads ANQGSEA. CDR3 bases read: TGCAGCGGACAGGCGGCCTTTACCCCGAACACTGAA. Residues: CSGQAAFTPNTE. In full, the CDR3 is CSGQAAFTPNTEAFF.

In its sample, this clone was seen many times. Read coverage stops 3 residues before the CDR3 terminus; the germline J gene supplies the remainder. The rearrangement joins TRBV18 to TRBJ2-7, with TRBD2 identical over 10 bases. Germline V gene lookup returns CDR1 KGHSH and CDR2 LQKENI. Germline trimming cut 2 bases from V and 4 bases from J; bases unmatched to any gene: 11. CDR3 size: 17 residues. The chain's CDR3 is CASSPIKERGGLYEQYF. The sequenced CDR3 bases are TGTGCCAGCTCACCAATCAAGGAGCGGGGGGGCCTGTACGAG.

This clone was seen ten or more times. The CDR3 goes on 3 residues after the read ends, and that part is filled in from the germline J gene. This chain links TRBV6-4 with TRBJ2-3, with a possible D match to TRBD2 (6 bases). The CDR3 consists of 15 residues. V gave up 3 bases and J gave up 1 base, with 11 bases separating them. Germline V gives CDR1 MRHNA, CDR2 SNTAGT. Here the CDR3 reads CASSETSRGTDTQYF. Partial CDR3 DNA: TGTGCCAGCAGTGAAACTAGCAGGGGCACAGATACG.

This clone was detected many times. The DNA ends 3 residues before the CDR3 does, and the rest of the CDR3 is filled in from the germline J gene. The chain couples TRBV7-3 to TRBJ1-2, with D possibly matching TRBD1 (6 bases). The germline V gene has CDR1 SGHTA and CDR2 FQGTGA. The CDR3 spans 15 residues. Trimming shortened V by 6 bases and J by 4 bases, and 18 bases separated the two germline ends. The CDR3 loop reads CASSLSRDNIYGYTF. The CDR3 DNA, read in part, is TGTGCCAGCAGTTTGAGCCGGGACAACATCTATGGC.

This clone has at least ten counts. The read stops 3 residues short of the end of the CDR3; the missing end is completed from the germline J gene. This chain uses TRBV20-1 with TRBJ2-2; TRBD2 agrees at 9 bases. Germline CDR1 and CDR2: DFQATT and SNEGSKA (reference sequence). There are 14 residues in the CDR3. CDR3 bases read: TGCAGTGCTAGTAGCGGGAGTTCTAATTCACCG. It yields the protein CSASSGSSNSP. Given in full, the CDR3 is CSASSGSSNSPLFF.

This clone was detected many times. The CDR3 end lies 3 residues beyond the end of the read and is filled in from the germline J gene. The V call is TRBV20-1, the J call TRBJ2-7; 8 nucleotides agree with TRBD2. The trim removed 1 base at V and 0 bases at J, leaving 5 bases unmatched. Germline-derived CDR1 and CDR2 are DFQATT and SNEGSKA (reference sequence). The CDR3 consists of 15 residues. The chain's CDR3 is CSARVERGHSYEQYF. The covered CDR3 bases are TGCAGTGCTAGAGTAGAGCGGGGGCACTCCTACGAG.

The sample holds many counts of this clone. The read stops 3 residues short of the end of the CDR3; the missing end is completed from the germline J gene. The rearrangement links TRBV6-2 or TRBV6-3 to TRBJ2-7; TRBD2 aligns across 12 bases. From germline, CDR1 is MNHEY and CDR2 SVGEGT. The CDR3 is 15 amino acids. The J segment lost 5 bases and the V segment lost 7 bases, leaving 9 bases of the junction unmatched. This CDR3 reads CASILLAGGFHEQYF. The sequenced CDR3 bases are TGTGCCAGCATTTTACTAGCGGGGGGATTCCACGAG.

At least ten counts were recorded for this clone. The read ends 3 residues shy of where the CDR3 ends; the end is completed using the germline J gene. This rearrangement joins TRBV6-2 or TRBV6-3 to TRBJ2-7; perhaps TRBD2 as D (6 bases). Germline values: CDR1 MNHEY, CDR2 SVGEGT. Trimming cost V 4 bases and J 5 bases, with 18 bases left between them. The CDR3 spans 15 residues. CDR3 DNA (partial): TGTGCCAGCAGTTTAGATCTCGGAGGGTCCCACGAG. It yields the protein CASSLDLGGSHE. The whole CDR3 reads CASSLDLGGSHEQYF.

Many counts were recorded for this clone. The DNA read from the CDR3 is TGTGCCAGTAGTAACCCCAGGGGGCCCGCCTACGAG. Amino acids: CASSNPRGPAYE. The full CDR3 protein reads CASSNPRGPAYEQYF. This rearrangement joins TRBV19 to TRBJ2-7; 8 bases are shared with TRBD1. The CDR3 end lies 3 residues beyond the end of the read and is filled in from the germline J gene. The CDR3 has 15 residues. Germline-derived CDR1 and CDR2 are LNHDA and SQIVND (reference sequence). The trim removed 4 bases at V and 2 bases at J, leaving 7 bases unmatched.

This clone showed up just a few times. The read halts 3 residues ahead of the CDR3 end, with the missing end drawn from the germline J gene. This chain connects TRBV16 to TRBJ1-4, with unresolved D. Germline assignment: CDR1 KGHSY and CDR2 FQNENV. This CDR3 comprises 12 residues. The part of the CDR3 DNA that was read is TGTGCCAGCAGCCAATCGGACTCACCA. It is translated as CASSQSDSP. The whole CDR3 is CASSQSDSPLFF.

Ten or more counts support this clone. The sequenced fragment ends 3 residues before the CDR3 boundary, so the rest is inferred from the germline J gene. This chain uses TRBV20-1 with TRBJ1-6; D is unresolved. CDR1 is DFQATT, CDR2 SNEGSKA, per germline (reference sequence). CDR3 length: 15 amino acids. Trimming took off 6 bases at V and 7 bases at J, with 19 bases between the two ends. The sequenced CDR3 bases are TGCAGTGCCGGGGTCGTGGGCAGGTCGAATTCACCC. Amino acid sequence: CSAGVVGRSNSP. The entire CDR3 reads CSAGVVGRSNSPLHF.

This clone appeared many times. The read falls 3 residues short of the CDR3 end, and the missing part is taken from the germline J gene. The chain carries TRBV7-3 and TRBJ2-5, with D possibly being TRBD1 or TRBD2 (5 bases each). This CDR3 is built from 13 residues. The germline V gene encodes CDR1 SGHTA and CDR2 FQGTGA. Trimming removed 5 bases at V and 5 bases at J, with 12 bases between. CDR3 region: CASSRLRGETQYF. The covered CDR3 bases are TGTGCCAGCAGCCGCCTGAGGGGTGAGACC.

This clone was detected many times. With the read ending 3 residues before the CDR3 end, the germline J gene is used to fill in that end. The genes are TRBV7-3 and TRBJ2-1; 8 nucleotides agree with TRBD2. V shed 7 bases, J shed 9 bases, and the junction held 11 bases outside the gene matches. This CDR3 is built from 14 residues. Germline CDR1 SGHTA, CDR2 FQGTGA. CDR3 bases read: TGTGCCAGCACCCCCGGGGGGGGGCGGAGTGAG. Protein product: CASTPGGGRSE. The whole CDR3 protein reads CASTPGGGRSEQFF.

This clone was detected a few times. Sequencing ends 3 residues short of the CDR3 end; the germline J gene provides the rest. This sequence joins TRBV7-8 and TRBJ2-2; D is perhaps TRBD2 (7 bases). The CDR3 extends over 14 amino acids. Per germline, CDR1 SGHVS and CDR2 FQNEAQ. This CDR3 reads CASSQGGGNSPLFF. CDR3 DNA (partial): TGTGCCAGCAGCCAAGGGGGGGGTAATTCACCG.

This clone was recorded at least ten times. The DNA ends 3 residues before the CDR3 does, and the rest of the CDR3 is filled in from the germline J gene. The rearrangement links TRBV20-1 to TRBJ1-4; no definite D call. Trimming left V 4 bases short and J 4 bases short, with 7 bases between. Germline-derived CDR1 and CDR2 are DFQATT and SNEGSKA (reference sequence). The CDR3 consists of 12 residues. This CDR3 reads CSATSDNEKLFF. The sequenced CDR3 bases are TGCAGTGCTACCTCAGATAATGAAAAA.

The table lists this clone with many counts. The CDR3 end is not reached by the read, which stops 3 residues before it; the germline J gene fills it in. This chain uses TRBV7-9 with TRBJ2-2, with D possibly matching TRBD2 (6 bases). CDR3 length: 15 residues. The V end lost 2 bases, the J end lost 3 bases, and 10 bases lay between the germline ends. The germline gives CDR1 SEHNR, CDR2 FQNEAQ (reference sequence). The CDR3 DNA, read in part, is TGTGCCAGCAGCTTAACCCGGGGGTACACCGGGGAG. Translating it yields CASSLTRGYTGE. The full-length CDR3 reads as CASSLTRGYTGELFF.

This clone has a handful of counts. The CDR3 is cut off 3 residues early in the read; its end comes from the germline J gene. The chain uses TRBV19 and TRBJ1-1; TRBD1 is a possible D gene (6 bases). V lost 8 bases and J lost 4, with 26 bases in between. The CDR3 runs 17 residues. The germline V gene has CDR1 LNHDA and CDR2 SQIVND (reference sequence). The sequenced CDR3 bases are TGTGCCAGTCACCGGACAGATAGGGGTCTCGGAGTCACTGAA. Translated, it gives CASHRTDRGLGVTE. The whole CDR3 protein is CASHRTDRGLGVTEAFF.

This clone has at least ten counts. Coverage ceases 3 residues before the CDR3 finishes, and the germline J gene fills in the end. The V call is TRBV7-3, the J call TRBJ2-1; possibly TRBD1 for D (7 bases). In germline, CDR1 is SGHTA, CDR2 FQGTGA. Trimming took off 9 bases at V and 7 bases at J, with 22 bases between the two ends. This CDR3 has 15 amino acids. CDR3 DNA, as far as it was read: TGTGCCAGTCGCTCGGAGGGGGCCCCCAGGAATGAG. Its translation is CASRSEGAPRNE. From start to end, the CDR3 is CASRSEGAPRNEQFF.

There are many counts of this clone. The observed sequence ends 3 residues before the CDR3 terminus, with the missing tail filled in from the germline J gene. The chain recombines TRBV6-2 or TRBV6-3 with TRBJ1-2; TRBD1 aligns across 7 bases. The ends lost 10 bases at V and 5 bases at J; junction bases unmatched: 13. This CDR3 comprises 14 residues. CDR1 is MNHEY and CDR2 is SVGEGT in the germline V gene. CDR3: CATTRGTGSYGYTF. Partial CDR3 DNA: TGTGCCACCACCAGGGGGACCGGGAGTTATGGC.

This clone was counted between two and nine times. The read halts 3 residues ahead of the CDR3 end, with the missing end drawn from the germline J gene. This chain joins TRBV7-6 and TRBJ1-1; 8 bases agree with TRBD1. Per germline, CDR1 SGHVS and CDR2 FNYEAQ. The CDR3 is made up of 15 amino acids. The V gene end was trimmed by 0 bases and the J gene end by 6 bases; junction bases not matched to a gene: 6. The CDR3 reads CASSLARGQGAEAFF. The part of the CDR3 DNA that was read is TGTGCCAGCAGCTTAGCCAGGGGGCAGGGGGCTGAA.

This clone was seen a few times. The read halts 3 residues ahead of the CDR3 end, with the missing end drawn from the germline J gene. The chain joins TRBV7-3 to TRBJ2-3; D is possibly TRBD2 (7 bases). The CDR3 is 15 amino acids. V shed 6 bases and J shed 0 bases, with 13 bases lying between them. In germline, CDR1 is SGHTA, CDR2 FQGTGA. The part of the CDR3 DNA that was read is TGTGCCAGCAGGAGGGGCGGGGGCAGCACAGATACG. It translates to CASRRGGGSTDT. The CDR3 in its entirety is CASRRGGGSTDTQYF.

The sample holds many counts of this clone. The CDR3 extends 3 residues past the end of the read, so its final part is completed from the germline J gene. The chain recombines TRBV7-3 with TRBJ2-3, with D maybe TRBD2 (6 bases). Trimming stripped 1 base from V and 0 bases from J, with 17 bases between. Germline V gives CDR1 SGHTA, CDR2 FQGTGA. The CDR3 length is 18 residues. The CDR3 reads CASSLNELWGVSTDTQYF. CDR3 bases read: TGTGCCAGCAGCTTAAACGAGTTGTGGGGGGTTAGCACAGATACG. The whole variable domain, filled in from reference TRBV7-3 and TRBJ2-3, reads GAGVSQTPSNKVTEKGKYVELRCDPISGHTALYWYRQSLGQGPEFLIYFQGTGAADDSGLPNDRFFAVRPEGSVSTLKIQRTERGDSAVYLCASSLNELWGVSTDTQYFGPGTRLTVL.

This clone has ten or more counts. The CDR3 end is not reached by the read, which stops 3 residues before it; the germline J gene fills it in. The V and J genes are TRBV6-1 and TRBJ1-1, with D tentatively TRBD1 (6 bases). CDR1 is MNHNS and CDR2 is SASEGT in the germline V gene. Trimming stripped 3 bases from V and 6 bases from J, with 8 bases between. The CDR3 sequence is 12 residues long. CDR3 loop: CASSERGPEAFF. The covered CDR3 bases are TGTGCCAGCAGTGAGCGGGGGCCTGAA.

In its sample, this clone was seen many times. CDR3 DNA (partial): TGTGCCAGCAGTATGGACAGGGTGAGCACTGAA. Its protein is CASSMDRVSTE. The whole CDR3 reads CASSMDRVSTEAFF. The rearrangement uses TRBV6-2 or TRBV6-3 and TRBJ1-1; the match to TRBD1 covers 8 bases. Read sequence stops 3 residues before the CDR3 end, and the germline J gene provides the missing end. Trimming took 5 bases from V and 4 from J; bases not matched to a gene: 6. Looked up from germline, CDR1 is MNHEY and CDR2 is SVGEGT. CDR3 length: 14 residues.

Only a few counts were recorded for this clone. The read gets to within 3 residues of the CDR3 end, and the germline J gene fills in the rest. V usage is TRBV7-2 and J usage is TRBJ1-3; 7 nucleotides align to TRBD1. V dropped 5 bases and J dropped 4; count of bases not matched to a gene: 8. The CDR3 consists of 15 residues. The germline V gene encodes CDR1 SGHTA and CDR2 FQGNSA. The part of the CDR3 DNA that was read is TGTGCCAGCAGCGTAGGGACAGACTTCGGAAACACC. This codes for CASSVGTDFGNT. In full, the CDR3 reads CASSVGTDFGNTIYF.

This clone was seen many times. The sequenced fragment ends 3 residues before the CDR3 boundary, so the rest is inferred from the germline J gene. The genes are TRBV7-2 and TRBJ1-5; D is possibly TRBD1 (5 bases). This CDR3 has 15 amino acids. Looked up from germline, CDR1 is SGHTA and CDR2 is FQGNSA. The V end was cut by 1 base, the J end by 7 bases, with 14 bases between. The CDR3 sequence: CASSLGGVVRQPQHF. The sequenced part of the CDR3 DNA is TGTGCCAGCAGCTTAGGGGGGGTCGTCAGGCAGCCC.